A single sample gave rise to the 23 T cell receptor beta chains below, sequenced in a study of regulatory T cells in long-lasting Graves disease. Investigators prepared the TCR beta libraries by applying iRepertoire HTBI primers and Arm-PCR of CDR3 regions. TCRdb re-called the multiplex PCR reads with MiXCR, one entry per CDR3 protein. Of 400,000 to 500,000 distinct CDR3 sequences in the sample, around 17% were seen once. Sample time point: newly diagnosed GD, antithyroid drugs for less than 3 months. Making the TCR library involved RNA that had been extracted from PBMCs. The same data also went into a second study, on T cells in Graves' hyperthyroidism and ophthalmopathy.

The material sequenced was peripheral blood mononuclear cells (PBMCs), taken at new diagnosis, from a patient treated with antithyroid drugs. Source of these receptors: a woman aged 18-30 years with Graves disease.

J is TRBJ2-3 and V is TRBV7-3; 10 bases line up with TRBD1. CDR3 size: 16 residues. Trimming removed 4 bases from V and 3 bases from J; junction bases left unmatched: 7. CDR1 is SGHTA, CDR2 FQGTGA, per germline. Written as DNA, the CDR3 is TGTGCCAGCAGCTCCGGACAGGGGGACTCTACAGATACGCAGTATTTT. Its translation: CASSSGQGDSTDTQYF.

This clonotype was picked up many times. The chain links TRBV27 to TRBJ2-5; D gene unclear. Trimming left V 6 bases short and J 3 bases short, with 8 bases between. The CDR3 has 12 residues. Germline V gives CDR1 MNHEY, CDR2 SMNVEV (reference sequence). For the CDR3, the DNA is TGTGCCAGCAGGCGCGGTAAAGAGACCCAGTACTTC. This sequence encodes CASRRGKETQYF.

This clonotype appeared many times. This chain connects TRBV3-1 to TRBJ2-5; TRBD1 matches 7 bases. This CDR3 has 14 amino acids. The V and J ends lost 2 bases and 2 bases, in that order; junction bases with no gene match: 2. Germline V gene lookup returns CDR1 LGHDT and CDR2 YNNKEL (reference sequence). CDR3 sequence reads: CASSQRQGQETQYF. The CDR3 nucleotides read TGTGCCAGCAGCCAACGACAGGGACAAGAGACCCAGTACTTC.

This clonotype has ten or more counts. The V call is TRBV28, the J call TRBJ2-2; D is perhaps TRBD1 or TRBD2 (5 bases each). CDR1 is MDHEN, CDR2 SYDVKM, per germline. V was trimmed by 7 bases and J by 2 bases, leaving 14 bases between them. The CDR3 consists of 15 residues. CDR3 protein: CASKGPAVNTGELFF. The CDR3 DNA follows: TGTGCCAGCAAGGGGCCAGCGGTTAACACCGGGGAGCTGTTTTTT.

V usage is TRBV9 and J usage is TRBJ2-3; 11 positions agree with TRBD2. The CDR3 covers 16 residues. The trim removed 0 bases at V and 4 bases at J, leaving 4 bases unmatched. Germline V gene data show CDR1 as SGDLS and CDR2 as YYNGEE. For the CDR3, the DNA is TGTGCCAGCAGCGTAGAAACTAGCGGGAGCGCAGATACGCAGTATTTT. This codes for CASSVETSGSADTQYF.

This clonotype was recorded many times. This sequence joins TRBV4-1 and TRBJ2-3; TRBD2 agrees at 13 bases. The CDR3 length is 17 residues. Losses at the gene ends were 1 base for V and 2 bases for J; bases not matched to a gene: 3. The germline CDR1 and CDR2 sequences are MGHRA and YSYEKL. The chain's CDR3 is CASSQAGLAGVTDTQYF. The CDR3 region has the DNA TGCGCCAGCAGCCAAGCAGGACTAGCGGGAGTCACAGATACGCAGTATTTT.

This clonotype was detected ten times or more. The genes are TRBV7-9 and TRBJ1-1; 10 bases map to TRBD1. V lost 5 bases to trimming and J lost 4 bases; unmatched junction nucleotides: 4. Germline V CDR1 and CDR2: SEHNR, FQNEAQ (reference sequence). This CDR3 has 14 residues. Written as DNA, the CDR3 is TGTGCCAGCAGCGCCGGGACAGGGGTCACTGAAGCTTTCTTT. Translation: CASSAGTGVTEAFF.

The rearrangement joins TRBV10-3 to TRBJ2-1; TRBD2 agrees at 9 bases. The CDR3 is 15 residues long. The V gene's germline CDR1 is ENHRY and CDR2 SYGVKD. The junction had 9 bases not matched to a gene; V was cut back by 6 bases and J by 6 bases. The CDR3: CAIRGAGGKFNEQFF. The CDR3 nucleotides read TGTGCCATCAGGGGAGCGGGAGGTAAATTCAATGAGCAGTTCTTC.

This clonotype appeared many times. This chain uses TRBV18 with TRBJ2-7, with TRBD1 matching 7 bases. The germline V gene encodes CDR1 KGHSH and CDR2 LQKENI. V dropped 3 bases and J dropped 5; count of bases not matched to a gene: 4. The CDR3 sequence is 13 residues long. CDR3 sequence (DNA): TGTGCCAGCTCACCTCCCGACAGGGACGAGCAGTACTTC. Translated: CASSPPDRDEQYF.

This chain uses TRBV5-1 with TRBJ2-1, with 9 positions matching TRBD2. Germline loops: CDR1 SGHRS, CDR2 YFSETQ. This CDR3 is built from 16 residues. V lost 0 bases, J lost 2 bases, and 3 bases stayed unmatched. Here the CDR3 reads CASSLEAGGPYNEQFF. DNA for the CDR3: TGCGCCAGCAGCTTGGAGGCGGGAGGGCCCTACAATGAGCAGTTCTTC.

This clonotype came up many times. CDR3 coding DNA: TGTGCCAGCAGCAAGGGACAGGGTTTCGAGACCCAGTACTTC. This gives the protein CASSKGQGFETQYF. The V call is TRBV7-8, the J call TRBJ2-5; 9 nucleotides align to TRBD1. The V and J ends lost 5 bases and 5 bases, in that order; junction bases with no gene match: 6. Per the germline V gene, CDR1 is SGHVS and CDR2 is FQNEAQ. This CDR3 is 14 amino acids long.

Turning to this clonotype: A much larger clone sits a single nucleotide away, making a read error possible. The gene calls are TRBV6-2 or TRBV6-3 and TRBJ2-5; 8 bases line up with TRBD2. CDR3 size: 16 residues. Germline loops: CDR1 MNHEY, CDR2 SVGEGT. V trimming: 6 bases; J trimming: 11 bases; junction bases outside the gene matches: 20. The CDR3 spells CASSESVAGKYNEQYF. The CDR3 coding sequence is TGTGCCAGCAGCGAATCCGTAGCGGGAAAATACAATGAGCAGTACTTC.

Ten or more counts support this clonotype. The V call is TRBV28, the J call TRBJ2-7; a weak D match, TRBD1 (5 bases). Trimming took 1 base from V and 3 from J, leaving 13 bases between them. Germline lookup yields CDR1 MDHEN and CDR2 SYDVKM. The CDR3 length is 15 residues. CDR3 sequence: CASSLLGGRGYEQYF. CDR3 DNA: TGTGCCAGCAGTTTATTGGGTGGTAGGGGCTACGAGCAGTACTTC.

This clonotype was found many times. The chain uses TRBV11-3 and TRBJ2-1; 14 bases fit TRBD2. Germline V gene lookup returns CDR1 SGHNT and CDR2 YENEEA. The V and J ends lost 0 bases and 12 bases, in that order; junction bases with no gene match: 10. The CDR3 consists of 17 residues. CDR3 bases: TGTGCCAGCAGCTTAGATGGGACTAGCGGGAGAAGGGAGGGGCAGTTCTTC. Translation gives CASSLDGTSGRREGQFF.

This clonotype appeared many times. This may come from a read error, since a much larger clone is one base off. This chain's CDR3 is CASSLSGTDTRYF. The CDR3 region has the DNA TGTGCCAGCAGCTTAAGTGGCACAGATACGCGGTATTTT. The V call is TRBV7-3, the J call TRBJ2-3, with D unresolved. The CDR3 contains 13 residues. The germline gives CDR1 SGHTA, CDR2 FQGTGA.

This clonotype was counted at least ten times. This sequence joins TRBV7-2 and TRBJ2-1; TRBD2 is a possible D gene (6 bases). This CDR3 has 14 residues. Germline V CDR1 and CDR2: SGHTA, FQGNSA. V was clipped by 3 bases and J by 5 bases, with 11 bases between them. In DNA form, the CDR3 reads TGTGCCAGCAGCTTCGGGAGTAGCCACAATGAGCAGTTCTTC. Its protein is CASSFGSSHNEQFF.

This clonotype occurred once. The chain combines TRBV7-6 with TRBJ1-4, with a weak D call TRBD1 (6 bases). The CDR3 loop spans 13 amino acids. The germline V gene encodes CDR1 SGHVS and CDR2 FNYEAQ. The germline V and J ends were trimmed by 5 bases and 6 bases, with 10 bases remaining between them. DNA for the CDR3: TGTGCCAGCAGCCATAACAGGGATGAAAAACTGTTTTTT. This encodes CASSHNRDEKLFF.

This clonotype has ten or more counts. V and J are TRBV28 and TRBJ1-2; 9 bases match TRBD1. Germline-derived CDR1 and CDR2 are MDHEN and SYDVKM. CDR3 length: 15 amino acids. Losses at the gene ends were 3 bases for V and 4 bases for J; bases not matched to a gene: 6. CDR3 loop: CASSLGGQGFYGYTF. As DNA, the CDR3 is TGTGCCAGCAGTTTGGGGGGACAGGGCTTCTATGGCTACACCTTC.

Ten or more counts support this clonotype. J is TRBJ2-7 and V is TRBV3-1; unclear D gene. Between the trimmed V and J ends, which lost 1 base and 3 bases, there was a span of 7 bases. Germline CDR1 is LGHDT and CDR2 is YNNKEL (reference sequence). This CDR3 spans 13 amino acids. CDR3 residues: CASSQGPNYEQYF. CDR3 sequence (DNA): TGTGCCAGCAGCCAAGGACCAAACTACGAGCAGTACTTC.

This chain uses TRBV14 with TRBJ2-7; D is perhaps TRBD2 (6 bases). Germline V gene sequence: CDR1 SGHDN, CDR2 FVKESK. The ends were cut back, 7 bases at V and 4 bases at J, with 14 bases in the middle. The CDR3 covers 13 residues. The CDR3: CASNRDSGYEQYF. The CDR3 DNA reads TGTGCCAGCAACCGGGACTCAGGGTACGAGCAGTACTTC.

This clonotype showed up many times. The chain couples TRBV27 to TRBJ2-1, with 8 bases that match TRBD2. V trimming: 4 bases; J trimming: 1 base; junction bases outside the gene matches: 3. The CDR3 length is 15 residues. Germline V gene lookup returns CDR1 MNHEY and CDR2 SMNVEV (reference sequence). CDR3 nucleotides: TGTGCCAGCAGTTATATAGCGGGGTCCTACAATGAGCAGTTCTTC. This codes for CASSYIAGSYNEQFF.

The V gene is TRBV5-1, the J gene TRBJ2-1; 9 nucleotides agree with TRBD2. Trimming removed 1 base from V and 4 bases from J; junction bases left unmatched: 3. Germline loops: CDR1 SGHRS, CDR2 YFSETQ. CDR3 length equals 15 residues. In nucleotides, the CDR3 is TGCGCCAGCAGCTTGTGGCTAGCGGGGTACAATGAGCAGTTCTTC. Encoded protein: CASSLWLAGYNEQFF. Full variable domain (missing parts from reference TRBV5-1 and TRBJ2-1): KAGVTQTPRYLIKTRGQQVTLSCSPISGHRSVSWYQQTPGQGLQFLFEYFSETQRNKGNFPGRFSGRQFSNSRSEMNVSTLELGDSALYLCASSLWLAGYNEQFFGPGTRLTVL.

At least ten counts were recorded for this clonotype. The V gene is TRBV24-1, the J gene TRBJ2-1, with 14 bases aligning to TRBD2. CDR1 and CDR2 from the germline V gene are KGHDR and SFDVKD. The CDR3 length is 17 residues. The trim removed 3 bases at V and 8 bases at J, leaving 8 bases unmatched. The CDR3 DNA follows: TGTGCCACCAGTGATGGGACTAGCGGGAGACGTTTCCATGAGCAGTTCTTC. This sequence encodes CATSDGTSGRRFHEQFF.